This T cell receptor (beta chain) comes out of a study of blood T cells in healthy people across ages. Study-wide results and limits: Because donor CMV status was unknown, expanded clonotype changes were possibly confounded. Age showed a roughly linear inverse relationship with TCR beta diversity per million T cells.

With a J-beta primer mix and a sample-barcoded 5' primer, a second PCR ran roughly 6 to 12 cycles. TCRdb ran MiXCR on the 5' RACE reads and lists one entry per CDR3 protein. Of roughly 550,000 distinct CDR3 sequences listed, less than 25% are singletons. After removal of 3 bases from V and 4 bases from J, the junction contained 8 bases not matched to a gene. CDR1 is SEHNR, CDR2 FQNEAQ, per germline (reference sequence). This CDR3 spans 16 amino acids. Turning to this clonotype: Its matching antigen is unknown.

The same specimen was also included in a second study, on T cells of mothers and their children. That investigation notes: The authors added sample barcodes and 2-4 random nucleotides using the M1S primer of the second PCR.

The clonotype originates from a boy between 10 and 17 years old in good health. The genes are TRBV7-9 and TRBJ2-3; TRBD2 matches 9 bases. Sequencing input: blood. CDR3 sequence: CASSLSVSGGADTQYF. The CDR3 nucleotides are TGTGCCAGCAGCTTGAGCGTTAGCGGGGGCGCAGATACGCAGTATTTT.